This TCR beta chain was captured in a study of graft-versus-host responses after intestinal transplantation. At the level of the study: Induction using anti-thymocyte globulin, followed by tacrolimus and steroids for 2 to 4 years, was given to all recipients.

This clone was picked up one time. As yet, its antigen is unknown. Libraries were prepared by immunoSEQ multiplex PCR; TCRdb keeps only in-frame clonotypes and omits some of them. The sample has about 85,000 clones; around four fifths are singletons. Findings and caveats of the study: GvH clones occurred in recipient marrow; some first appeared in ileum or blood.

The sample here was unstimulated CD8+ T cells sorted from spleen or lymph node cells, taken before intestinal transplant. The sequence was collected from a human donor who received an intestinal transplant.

CDR3 in amino acids: CASSLIQALQETQYF. The CDR3 nucleotides are TGTGCCAGCAGCTTAATCCAGGCGTTACAAGAGACCCAGTACTTC. This chain connects TRBV5-6 to TRBJ2-5; D gene uncertain. The CDR3 has 15 residues. Trimming pared 2 bases from V and 2 bases from J, leaving 13 bases between. Per the germline V gene, CDR1 is SGHDT and CDR2 is YYEEEE.